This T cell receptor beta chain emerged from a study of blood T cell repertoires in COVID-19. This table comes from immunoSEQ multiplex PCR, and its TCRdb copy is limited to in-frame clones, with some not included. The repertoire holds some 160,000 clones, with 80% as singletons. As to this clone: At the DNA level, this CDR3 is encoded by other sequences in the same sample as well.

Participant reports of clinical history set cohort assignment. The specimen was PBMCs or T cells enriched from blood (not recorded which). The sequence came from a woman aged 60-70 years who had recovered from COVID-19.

CDR3 loop: CASSLTRGETQYF. The CDR3 DNA follows: TGTGCCAGCAGCTTAACTCGGGGGGAGACCCAGTACTTC. J is TRBJ2-5 and V is TRBV7-3; tentatively, D is TRBD2 (6 bases). V was shortened by 0 bases and J by 5 bases, with 7 bases between the two germline ends. The CDR3 spans 13 residues. Per the germline V gene, CDR1 is SGHTA and CDR2 is FQGTGA.